This TCR beta chain originates from a study of blood T cells in healthy people across ages. The study, taken as a whole, reports: Roughly linear age-related decline in beta diversity appeared, significant by age approximately 40.

Sample-barcoded 5' priming and a J-beta primer mix drove a second PCR of about 6 to 12 cycles. Using its own MiXCR run on the 5' RACE reads, TCRdb lists one record per CDR3 protein. The sample carries more than 650,000 distinct CDR3 sequences, around a fifth recorded once. With regard to this clonotype: Its antigen is currently unknown.

This CDR3 has 13 residues. V shed 8 bases and J shed 2 bases, with 12 bases lying between them. Germline CDR1 SGHTA, CDR2 FQGTGA. The sequencing input was blood. The sequence came from a man aged 65 to 79 in good health. This sequence joins TRBV7-3 and TRBJ2-5; D may be TRBD2 (6 bases). The CDR3 DNA sequence: TGTGCCAGCGCCTCAGGGACTCAAGAGACCCAGTACTTC. It encodes CASASGTQETQYF.